This record covers a single T cell receptor beta chain. Its antigen is still unknown. In the study's own analysis: ImmunoSEQ sequences covered only the junction and lacked quality scores; filtering therefore differed. Profiling relied on immunoSEQ multiplex PCR, and the TCRdb table lists in-frame clones only, not all of them. For V, J and clone size, that table is used; D and trimming come from the DNA. The data hold roughly 450,000 clones, with roughly 78% observed a single time. These data belong to a study of shared clonotypes between healthy human individuals. The wider study: Two women and a few men aged 18 to 49 made up the donors. Study-level results: Enrolling few donors narrowed the genetic and exposure-history diversity that was represented.

Deletions cut 0 bases from V and 1 base from J, with 7 bases between. Germline V CDR1 and CDR2: SGHRS, YFSETQ. CDR3 length: 14 amino acids. For genomic DNA, unsorted samples relied on about 90 million PBMCs. The rearrangement uses TRBV5-1 and TRBJ2-5; possible D gene TRBD1, 6 bases. This receptor was obtained from a woman aged 40 to 55 in good health. Some clones in this sample may be carry-over from other donors' samples. Specimen: PBMCs. DNA for the CDR3: TGCGCCAGCAGCTTGGGAGGGGGCCAAGAGACCCAGTACTTC. As protein: CASSLGGGQETQYF.